One sample yielded the 20 T cell receptor beta chains listed below, sequenced in a study of blood T cells in healthy people across ages. The use of a sample-barcoded 5' primer and a J-beta primer mix characterized a second PCR of 7 to 11 cycles. TCRdb reanalysed the 5' RACE reads using MiXCR and keeps one entry per CDR3 protein. The table records 700,000 or so distinct CDR3 sequences, around two fifths of them present only once. Sequencing used blood. The receptors were gathered from a man older than 75 in good health.

This clonotype appeared a few times. This chain connects TRBV4-3 to TRBJ2-5; D might be TRBD1 (6 bases). Trimming pared 0 bases from V and 2 bases from J, leaving 10 bases between. This CDR3 contains 15 residues. Germline V CDR1 and CDR2: LGHNA, YSLEER. The CDR3, as DNA: TGCGCCAGCAGCCAAGAGGCGACAGGACAAGAGACCCAGTACTTC. Its translation: CASSQEATGQETQYF.

A single count supports this clonotype. The chain joins TRBV9 to TRBJ2-1; D is perhaps TRBD2 (6 bases). The CDR3 is 15 amino acids. Germline V lookup: CDR1 SGDLS, CDR2 YYNGEE. The V end lost 0 bases, the J end lost 4 bases, and 11 bases lay between the germline ends. This CDR3 reads CASSVEGGEYNEQFF. The CDR3 nucleotides read TGTGCCAGCAGCGTAGAGGGCGGGGAGTACAATGAGCAGTTCTTC.

The V call is TRBV20-1, the J call TRBJ2-1; possibly TRBD2 for D (7 bases). V was shortened by 3 bases and J by 4 bases, with 13 bases between the two germline ends. The CDR3 consists of 14 residues. From germline, CDR1 is DFQATT and CDR2 SNEGSKA (reference sequence). CDR3 amino acids: CSASRRGRYNEQFF. In DNA form, the CDR3 reads TGCAGTGCTAGTCGGCGGGGGCGATACAATGAGCAGTTCTTC.

This clonotype was seen a few times. This chain links TRBV7-2 with TRBJ1-2; 7 nucleotides agree with TRBD1. Germline CDR1 reads SGHTA; CDR2 reads FQGNSA. CDR3 length: 16 residues. V was clipped by 1 base and J by 4 bases; unmatched bases: 9. As DNA, the CDR3 is TGTGCCAGCAGCTTAGGACAGGGCCGAACCATCTATGGCTACACCTTC. Amino acids: CASSLGQGRTIYGYTF.

The chain has TRBV20-1 and TRBJ2-7; D call uncertain. This CDR3 has 14 amino acids. V lost 3 bases to trimming and J lost 2 bases, with 14 bases between them. Germline assignment: CDR1 DFQATT and CDR2 SNEGSKA (reference sequence). The CDR3 reads CSARVLETPYEQYF. The DNA for the CDR3 is TGCAGTGCTAGGGTACTCGAGACCCCCTACGAGCAGTACTTC.

The rearrangement joins TRBV20-1 to TRBJ2-7; D remains unclear. CDR1 is DFQATT, CDR2 SNEGSKA, per germline (reference sequence). Between the trimmed V and J ends, which lost 5 bases and 0 bases, there was a span of 11 bases. CDR3 size: 13 residues. DNA of the CDR3: TGCAGTGCTTTACCCGAGAGCTCCTACGAGCAGTACTTC. Its translation: CSALPESSYEQYF.

Worth noting for this clonotype: This clone may be a read error of a much larger clone one base away. CDR3 region: CASSVDRQDTQYF. CDR3 in DNA: TGTGCCAGCAGCGTAGATCGACAGGATACGCAGTATTTT. V and J are TRBV7-2 and TRBJ2-3; possible D gene TRBD1, 5 bases. Trimming cost V 5 bases and J 6 bases, with 12 bases left between them. This CDR3 comprises 13 residues. CDR1 and CDR2 from the germline V gene are SGHTA and FQGNSA.

V and J are TRBV6-6 and TRBJ1-5; possibly TRBD1 for D (6 bases). Germline V gene lookup returns CDR1 MNHNY and CDR2 SVGAGI (reference sequence). Trimming cost V 0 bases and J 1 base, with 7 bases left between them. The CDR3 has 15 residues. CDR3 sequence: CASSYSGQSNQPQHF. Written as DNA, the CDR3 is TGTGCCAGCAGTTACTCGGGACAAAGCAATCAGCCCCAGCATTTT.

V gene TRBV28 combines with J gene TRBJ2-7, with D possibly matching TRBD1 (6 bases). V dropped 6 bases and J dropped 6 bases, with 12 bases sitting between them. This CDR3 has 12 amino acids. Germline loops: CDR1 MDHEN, CDR2 SYDVKM. The CDR3 DNA is TGTGCCAGCAGGAGAACAGGGTCCGAGCAGTACTTC. As protein: CASRRTGSEQYF.

This clonotype came up a few times. V and J are TRBV29-1 and TRBJ1-2; 7 positions agree with TRBD1. Germline CDR1 and CDR2: SQVTM and ANQGSEA. V trimming: 0 bases; J trimming: 3 bases; junction bases outside the gene matches: 13. The CDR3 has 17 residues. For the CDR3, the DNA is TGCAGCGTTGAAGACCTGATACTGACAGGGAGGGACTATGGCTACACCTTC. Its translation is CSVEDLILTGRDYGYTF.

The V call is TRBV12-3 or TRBV12-4, the J call TRBJ1-2, with 7 bases lining up with TRBD1. J lost 2 bases, V lost 2 bases, and 2 bases had no gene match. This CDR3 region has 14 residues. The CDR3 is CASSLLQGNYGYTF. Here the CDR3 DNA reads TGTGCCAGCAGTTTACTACAGGGGAACTATGGCTACACCTTC.

The sample holds a few counts of this clonotype. This chain links TRBV6-2 or TRBV6-3 with TRBJ1-1; no clear D. Germline CDR1 and CDR2: MNHEY and SVGEGT. Trimming left V 5 bases short and J 7 bases short, with 11 bases between. The CDR3 has 12 amino acids. The CDR3 nucleotides read TGTGCCAGCAGTGTACAGACCAATGAAGCTTTCTTT. Its protein product is CASSVQTNEAFF.

The chain links TRBV21-1 to TRBJ2-6; the table calls TRBD1, which could not be checked here. TRBV21-1 is termed a pseudogene. CDR3 length equals 19 residues. Here the CDR3 reads CASSKAPGTGGAGANVLTF. CDR3 DNA sequence: TGTGCCAGCAGCAAAGCGCCCGGGACAGGGGGCGCTGGGGCCAACGTCCTGACTTTC.

The sample holds a few counts of this clonotype. This chain uses TRBV20-1 with TRBJ1-4; no firm D call. The CDR3 covers 14 residues. Germline V gene lookup returns CDR1 DFQATT and CDR2 SNEGSKA (reference sequence). V was shortened by 6 bases and J by 1 base, with 12 bases between the two germline ends. CDR3 loop: CSAIEKGTNEKLFF. The CDR3 DNA sequence: TGCAGTGCGATTGAGAAGGGAACTAATGAAAAACTGTTTTTT.

The chain carries TRBV12-3 or TRBV12-4 and TRBJ2-6, with TRBD1 as a possible D gene (6 bases). This CDR3 is 16 amino acids long. Trimming left V 8 bases short and J 0 bases short, with 14 bases between. In nucleotides, the CDR3 is TGTGCCAGCGGGATGACAGGACGCTCTGGGGCCAACGTCCTGACTTTC. This encodes CASGMTGRSGANVLTF.

This clonotype was picked up a small number of times. The gene calls are TRBV7-2 and TRBJ2-7, with TRBD1 matching over 7 bases. This CDR3 is built from 14 residues. The germline CDR1 and CDR2 sequences are SGHTA and FQGNSA. V trimming: 7 bases; J trimming: 6 bases; junction bases outside the gene matches: 12. The CDR3 here is CASTRDRAYSEQYF. DNA of the CDR3: TGTGCCAGCACGAGAGACAGGGCTTATAGCGAGCAGTACTTC. The entire variable domain, with the rest obtained from reference TRBV7-2 and TRBJ2-7, is as follows: GAGVSQSPSNKVTEKGKDVELRCDPISGHTALYWYRQSLGQGLEFLIYFQGNSAPDKSGLPSDRFSAERTGGSVSTLTIQRTQQEDSAVYLCASTRDRAYSEQYFGPGTRLTVT.

This clonotype appeared many times. The genes are TRBV20-1 and TRBJ2-1; 9 bases map to TRBD2. Germline V gene sequence: CDR1 DFQATT, CDR2 SNEGSKA (reference sequence). J gave up 0 bases and V 3 bases, and 6 bases lay outside the gene matches. The CDR3 is 16 amino acids. CDR3 sequence (DNA): TGCAGTGCTAGTCAAGGCGGGGGGGCCTCCTACAATGAGCAGTTCTTC. This sequence encodes CSASQGGGASYNEQFF.

Worth noting for this clonotype: Germline is not matched at one junction end, which may reflect a read error. The CDR3 protein is CASSHPRGDYNEQFF. In DNA, the CDR3 is TGTGCCAGTAGCCACCCTCGCGGGGACTACAATGAGCAGTTCTTC. The chain combines TRBV3-1 with TRBJ2-1, with a tentative D call TRBD2 (6 bases). The CDR3 has 15 residues. CDR1 is LGHDT, CDR2 YNNKEL, per germline (reference sequence).

This clonotype was counted between two and nine times. The rearrangement links TRBV5-1 to TRBJ1-2; TRBD1 aligns across 10 bases. With V trimmed by 7 bases and J by 0 bases, 9 bases remained unmatched. Germline V lookup: CDR1 SGHRS, CDR2 YFSETQ. This CDR3 region has 16 residues. CDR3 loop: CASGPGQGRPNYGYTF. For the CDR3, the DNA is TGCGCCAGCGGCCCGGGACAGGGGAGACCTAACTATGGCTACACCTTC.

This CDR3 is CASSVRDRDFEQFF. The DNA of the CDR3 is TGTGCCAGCAGTGTAAGGGACAGGGATTTCGAGCAGTTCTTC. The chain employs TRBV6-1 and TRBJ2-1; 9 nucleotides align to TRBD1. Germline CDR1 and CDR2: MNHNS and SASEGT. Trimming took 4 bases from V and 10 from J; bases not matched to a gene: 8. The CDR3 length is 14 residues.